The 21 T cell receptor beta chains given below trace back to one sample, sequenced in a study of cytomegalovirus exposure and HLA in healthy donors. PCR primers comprised 60 Vbeta and 13 Jbeta primers. Assay used: immunoSEQ multiplex PCR; TCRdb lists only in-frame clones, some missing. The profile covers about 140,000 clones, with 80% appearing a single time and 2% to 3% taken by the ten largest. Sequences were obtained from PBMCs. Receptors were obtained from a man in his forties or fifties in good health and CMV-seronegative.

The chain uses TRBV27 and TRBJ2-2, with 10 bases aligning to TRBD1. This CDR3 spans 16 amino acids. V lost 0 bases to trimming and J lost 4 bases; unmatched junction nucleotides: 2. Germline assignment: CDR1 MNHEY and CDR2 SMNVEV (reference sequence). The CDR3 protein is CASSLSGTGVTGELFF. In DNA, the CDR3 is TGTGCCAGCAGTTTATCTGGGACAGGGGTCACCGGGGAGCTGTTTTTT.

For the CDR3, the DNA is TGTGCCAGCAGTGCTGTTCTATTGAACACTGAAGCTTTCTTT. This translates into CASSAVLLNTEAFF. J is TRBJ1-1 and V is TRBV2; D not certain. There are 14 residues in the CDR3. With 4 bases removed from V and 0 bases from J, the gap between germline ends came to 9 bases. Germline-derived CDR1 and CDR2 are SNHLY and FYNNEI.

This CDR3 reads CASSPRNGETQYF. CDR3 sequence (DNA): TGTGCCAGCAGCCCCCGGAACGGGGAGACCCAGTACTTC. The chain has TRBV7-2 and TRBJ2-5; no firm D call. Germline V CDR1 and CDR2: SGHTA, FQGNSA. The CDR3 runs to 13 residues. Trimming removed 5 bases at V and 5 bases at J, with 12 bases between.

CDR3 in amino acids: CASSLGAAVTDTQYF. The CDR3 DNA reads as TGTGCCAGCAGCTTAGGTGCTGCGGTGACAGATACGCAGTATTTT. This rearrangement joins TRBV7-8 to TRBJ2-3; D is unresolved. V was shortened by 1 base and J by 3 bases, with 11 bases between the two germline ends. Germline V gives CDR1 SGHVS, CDR2 FQNEAQ. CDR3 length equals 15 residues.

Only a few counts were recorded for this clone. The J gene is TRBJ1-3, the V gene TRBV27; D is possibly TRBD1 (6 bases). The CDR3 extends over 15 amino acids. V lost 11 bases to trimming and J lost 4 bases, with 21 bases between them. From germline, CDR1 is MNHEY and CDR2 SMNVEV (reference sequence). CDR3 amino acids: CAEFIDRDIGNTIYF. The CDR3 nucleotides read TGTGCCGAATTTATTGATCGGGACATCGGAAACACCATATATTTT.

J is TRBJ1-3 and V is TRBV29-1; D is possibly TRBD1 (5 bases). The V end was cut by 4 bases, the J end by 6 bases, with 10 bases between. There are 12 residues in the CDR3. Germline CDR1 is SQVTM and CDR2 is ANQGSEA. DNA for the CDR3: TGCAGCGTTGGGGGCGGTCAAAACACCATATATTTT. It codes for CSVGGGQNTIYF.

This sequence joins TRBV7-2 and TRBJ1-1; TRBD1 matches at 8 bases. After removal of 0 bases from V and 4 bases from J, the junction contained 1 base not matched to a gene. The CDR3 covers 14 residues. Germline values: CDR1 SGHTA, CDR2 FQGNSA. CDR3 DNA: TGTGCCAGCAGCTTAGCACAGGGGGGCACTGAAGCTTTCTTT. This encodes CASSLAQGGTEAFF.

The V call is TRBV28, the J call TRBJ1-2; 10 nucleotides line up with TRBD1. The V gene end was trimmed by 3 bases and the J gene end by 8 bases; junction bases not matched to a gene: 6. CDR3 length: 14 amino acids. Germline CDR1 reads MDHEN; CDR2 reads SYDVKM. In nucleotides, the CDR3 is TGTGCCAGCAGTTTTCGGGACAGGGGAAGGGGCTACACCTTC. This gives the protein CASSFRDRGRGYTF.

V and J are TRBV9 and TRBJ1-1; D not certain. The CDR3 is 16 residues long. The germline V gene encodes CDR1 SGDLS and CDR2 YYNGEE. Trimming took off 0 bases at V and 3 bases at J, with 15 bases between the two ends. The CDR3 sequence: CASSVGNGIRDTEAFF. The CDR3 nucleotides read TGTGCCAGCAGCGTAGGAAATGGAATTCGGGACACTGAAGCTTTCTTT.

The rearrangement joins TRBV7-8 to TRBJ1-5; a weak D match, TRBD1 (5 bases). CDR1 is SGHVS and CDR2 is FQNEAQ in the germline V gene. Trimming shortened V by 6 bases and J by 1 base, and 10 bases separated the two germline ends. The CDR3 totals 14 residues. The CDR3, as DNA: TGTGCCAGCAGTAGGGGCAGGAGCAATCAGCCCCAGCATTTT. Residues: CASSRGRSNQPQHF.

This clone was picked up a small number of times. The J gene is TRBJ1-5, the V gene TRBV30, with 7 bases lining up with TRBD1. Losses at the gene ends were 7 bases for V and 2 bases for J; bases not matched to a gene: 5. CDR3 length equals 13 residues. In germline, CDR1 is GTSNPN, CDR2 SVGIG (reference sequence). The DNA for the CDR3 is TGTGCCTCCTCCACAGGGGGCAATCAGCCCCAGCATTTT. Protein: CASSTGGNQPQHF.

The gene calls are TRBV2 and TRBJ1-4; 7 bases match TRBD1. V shed 4 bases and J 9 bases; nucleotides not matched to a gene: 8. The CDR3 has 14 residues. Germline V gene sequence: CDR1 SNHLY, CDR2 FYNNEI. The CDR3 region has the DNA TGTGCCAGCAGTGGTAGGGACAGATCACAAAAACTGTTTTTT. Translated: CASSGRDRSQKLFF.

The chain recombines TRBV28 with TRBJ1-6; 7 positions match TRBD1. CDR3 length: 13 amino acids. Germline V gives CDR1 MDHEN, CDR2 SYDVKM. V lost 4 bases, J lost 10 bases, and 4 bases stayed unmatched. CDR3 nucleotide sequence: TGTGCCAGCAGTTCGACAGGGAGGTCACCCCTCCACTTT. Encoded protein: CASSSTGRSPLHF.

This clone was detected only once. V usage is TRBV30 and J usage is TRBJ2-7; the match to TRBD1 covers 7 bases. V shed 2 bases and J 4 bases; nucleotides not matched to a gene: 5. Germline V gives CDR1 GTSNPN, CDR2 SVGIG (reference sequence). The CDR3 covers 13 residues. CDR3 DNA sequence: TGTGCCTGGAGTAACAGGGGCCGGTACGAGCAGTACTTC. Translated, it gives CAWSNRGRYEQYF. Combining the CDR3 with reference TRBV30 and TRBJ2-7 gives the whole variable domain SQTIHQWPATLVQPVGSPLSLECTVEGTSNPNLYWYRQAAGRGLQLLFYSVGIGQISSEVPQNLSASRPQDRQFILSSKKLLLSDSGFYLCAWSNRGRYEQYFGPGTRLTVT.

The chain has TRBV5-1 and TRBJ2-7; 11 bases align to TRBD1. The junction had 8 bases not matched to a gene; V was cut back by 0 bases and J by 6 bases. The germline CDR1 and CDR2 sequences are SGHRS and YFSETQ. This CDR3 is built from 16 residues. DNA of the CDR3: TGCGCCAGCAGCTTGGTGGCGGGACAGGGGGTTTCCGAGCAGTACTTC. Translation: CASSLVAGQGVSEQYF.

J is TRBJ1-1 and V is TRBV5-1; 7 bases agree with TRBD1. V shed 0 bases and J 7 bases; nucleotides not matched to a gene: 6. The CDR3 contains 14 residues. Germline V gene sequence: CDR1 SGHRS, CDR2 YFSETQ. CDR3 loop: CASSLGQAGGEAFF. CDR3 DNA sequence: TGCGCCAGCAGCTTGGGGCAGGCAGGGGGTGAAGCTTTCTTT.

This chain connects TRBV2 to TRBJ2-3, with TRBD2 identical over 10 bases. Germline-derived CDR1 and CDR2 are SNHLY and FYNNEI. J was trimmed by 4 bases and V by 6 bases; bases with no gene match: 4. The CDR3 spans 14 residues. For the CDR3, the DNA is TGTGCCAGCAGCCTTCTAGCGGGAGCAGATACGCAGTATTTT. Amino acid sequence: CASSLLAGADTQYF.

This chain uses TRBV19 with TRBJ1-1, with 7 bases fitting TRBD1. This CDR3 comprises 17 residues. Germline trimming cut 5 bases from V and 5 bases from J; bases unmatched to any gene: 17. Germline loops: CDR1 LNHDA, CDR2 SQIVND (reference sequence). The CDR3 DNA reads as TGTGCCAGTAGTTTCAACAGGGGTACCCTCCGGAGGACTGAAGCTTTCTTT. Protein product: CASSFNRGTLRRTEAFF.

This clone was recorded once. This chain links TRBV7-8 with TRBJ1-5; D is possibly TRBD1 (6 bases). The V and J ends lost 1 base and 3 bases respectively, with 10 bases between them. The length of the CDR3 is 15 residues. The V gene's germline CDR1 is SGHVS and CDR2 FQNEAQ. CDR3 sequence: CASSLGGGPNQPQHF. The CDR3 DNA sequence: TGTGCCAGCAGCTTAGGAGGGGGTCCCAATCAGCCCCAGCATTTT.

The chain carries TRBV7-2 and TRBJ2-7; D may be TRBD2 (6 bases). The V gene lost 1 base and the J gene lost 7 bases, with 11 bases spanning the gap. The CDR3 runs to 13 residues. The germline CDR1 and CDR2 sequences are SGHTA and FQGNSA. The CDR3 region has the DNA TGTGCCAGCAGCTTAGGCAGGCGGGAAGAGCAGTACTTC. Translating it yields CASSLGRREEQYF.

This clone was detected only a few times. This rearrangement joins TRBV6-6 to TRBJ1-4; 9 positions match TRBD1. Trimming cost V 8 bases and J 14 bases; bases outside gene matches: 9. The CDR3 is 12 amino acids. The germline V gene encodes CDR1 MNHNY and CDR2 SVGAGI (reference sequence). Here the CDR3 reads CASAPGGTGLFF. CDR3 bases: TGTGCCAGCGCCCCGGGAGGGACAGGGCTGTTTTTT.